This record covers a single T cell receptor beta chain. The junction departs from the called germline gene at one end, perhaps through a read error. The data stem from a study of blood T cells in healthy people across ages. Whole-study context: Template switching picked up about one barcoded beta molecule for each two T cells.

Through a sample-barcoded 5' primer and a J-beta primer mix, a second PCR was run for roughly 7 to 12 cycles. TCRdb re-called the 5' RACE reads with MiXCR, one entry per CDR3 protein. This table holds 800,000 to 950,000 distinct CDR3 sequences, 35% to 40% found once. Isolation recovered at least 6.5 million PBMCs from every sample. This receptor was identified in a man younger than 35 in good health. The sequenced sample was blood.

DNA for the CDR3: TGTGCCAGCAGCACCCCACAGGCTGGGGAGCTGAACGCTGAAGCTTTCTTT. It translates to CASSTPQAGELNAEAFF. The rearrangement links TRBV12-3 or TRBV12-4 to TRBJ1-1; the D gene is possibly TRBD1 (5 bases). CDR3 size: 17 residues.